Listed below are T cell receptor beta chains from one sample, sequenced in a study of T cell responses to AZD1222 COVID-19 vaccine. Assay: immunoSEQ multiplex PCR; the TCRdb copy retains only in-frame clones and omits some. The sample has about 180,000 clones; around 88% are singletons. The source was peripheral blood, collected on day 0 of AZD1222 vaccination. The receptors were sampled from an adult in good health. CDR3s include the opening cysteine and the closing phenylalanine or tryptophan. A D gene is named only where the DNA matches it firmly. Size is stated for part of the rows, as once, few or many counts, or as a class when the clone is expanded.

d_call	j_call	clone_size	v_call	cdr3_nt	cdr3_aa
NA	TRBJ1-3	NA	TRBV19	TGTGCCAGTAGTATTGGCGGTGGAAACACCATATATTTT	CASSIGGGNTIYF
NA	TRBJ2-7	NA	TRBV7-9	TGTGCCAGCAGCTTAGTCCCCCACGAGCAGTACTTC	CASSLVPHEQYF
NA	TRBJ1-1	NA	TRBV11-2	TGTGCCAGCAGCATGCAGGGGCGAACGGAAGCTTTCTTT	CASSMQGRTEAFF
NA	TRBJ2-7	NA	TRBV5-5	TGTGCCAGCAGCTTGGAAGATTTGCGGGAGCAGTACTTC	CASSLEDLREQYF
NA	TRBJ1-5	NA	TRBV28	TGTGCCAGCGGGGCGAGCAATCAGCCCCAGCATTTT	CASGASNQPQHF
TRBD1	TRBJ1-1	NA	TRBV7-6	TGTGCCAGCAGTCCTTACAACCAGGGGGCGAACACTGAAGCTTTCTTT	CASSPYNQGANTEAFF
NA	TRBJ2-7	NA	TRBV5-4	TGTGCCAGCAGCTTGGATTGGGGAGCCGAGCAGTACTTC	CASSLDWGAEQYF
NA	TRBJ2-4	once	TRBV19	TGTGCCAGTAGTATAGATCCTAGCGTGCCGAGGAACATTCAGTACTTC	CASSIDPSVPRNIQYF
TRBD2	TRBJ2-3	NA	TRBV19	TGTGCCAGTAGTAAGAACCCAGCGCTAGCGGGGGGGCGAGATACGCAGTATTTT	CASSKNPALAGGRDTQYF
NA	TRBJ2-1	NA	TRBV4-1	TGCGCCAGCAGCCAGCTACAGTACAATGAGCAGTTCTTC	CASSQLQYNEQFF
NA	TRBJ2-5	NA	TRBV28	TGTGCCAGCAGTGCTGACGGCAACTGGGGGGAGACCCAGTACTTC	CASSADGNWGETQYF
NA	TRBJ1-4	NA	TRBV19	TGTGCCAGTAGTACAGGAGGGATGAGGCGGGATGAAAAACTGTTTTTT	CASSTGGMRRDEKLFF
NA	TRBJ2-5	NA	TRBV2	TGTGCCAGCAGCGCTACAGGGCGGAGTGGGCGTCAAGAGACCCAGTACTTC	CASSATGRSGRQETQYF
TRBD1	TRBJ2-5	few	TRBV18	TGTGCCAGCTCACCACTCCAGGGGGCGCGGGAGACCCAGTACTTC	CASSPLQGARETQYF
TRBD2	TRBJ2-3	NA	TRBV6-2/TRBV6-3	TGTGCCAGCAGTTACCTGTGGGGACTAGCGGGTGGAAGCACAGATACGCAGTATTTT	CASSYLWGLAGGSTDTQYF
TRBD1	TRBJ2-7	NA	TRBV7-2	TGTGCCAGCAGGGAAACCACAGGGGTTCGATACGAGCAGTACTTC	CASRETTGVRYEQYF
NA	TRBJ2-7	NA	TRBV7-9	TGTGCCAGCAGCACCGTTGGCTACGAGCAGTACTTC	CASSTVGYEQYF
NA	TRBJ1-5	NA	TRBV10-1	TGCGCCAGCAGCGTCCGGGACACCCGAAACCAGCCCCAGCATTTT	CASSVRDTRNQPQHF
NA	TRBJ1-5	NA	TRBV7-2	TGTGCCAGCAGCTTATGGGCCAGGGCACAGGGCAATCAGCCCCAGCATTTT	CASSLWARAQGNQPQHF
NA	TRBJ1-5	NA	TRBV3-1/TRBV3-2	TGTGCCAGCAGCCCCATAGGAGTCCAAGGTCAGCCCCAGCATTTT	CASSPIGVQGQPQHF
NA	TRBJ2-5	few	TRBV4-1	TGCGCCAGCAGCCAAGGAGGGACTTCTCAAGAGACCCAGTACTTC	CASSQGGTSQETQYF
NA	TRBJ1-1	NA	TRBV19	TGTGCCAGTAGTATTGGCGGCGACACTGAAGCTTTCTTT	CASSIGGDTEAFF
TRBD2	TRBJ2-1	NA	TRBV5-4	TGTGCCAGCAGCTTGGAGCTAGCGGGGGATTACAATGAGCAGTTCTTC	CASSLELAGDYNEQFF
NA	TRBJ1-6	NA	TRBV19	TGTGCCAGTACTCTCCCCCCGGGAGATAATTCACCCCTCCACTTT	CASTLPPGDNSPLHF
NA	TRBJ2-2	NA	TRBV27	TGTGCCAGCAGACAAAACACCGGGGAGCTGTTTTTT	CASRQNTGELFF
NA	TRBJ1-6	NA	TRBV7-9	TGTGCCAGCAGCTTAGATCCCAATTCACCCCTCCACTTT	CASSLDPNSPLHF
NA	TRBJ1-6	NA	TRBV19	TGTGCCAGTACCCAAACCGGGACCCCGACCCGACCCCTCCACTTT	CASTQTGTPTRPLHF